Listed below are T cell receptor beta chains from one sample, sequenced in a study of shared clonotypes between healthy human individuals. Generated by immunoSEQ multiplex PCR, the TCRdb table keeps only in-frame clones and is missing some. The sample contains millions of clones, over 85% of which appear only once. Specimen: naive CD4+ T cells from PBMCs. The receptor set was obtained from a man between 18 and 35 years old in good health. Some clones in this sample may be carry-over from other donors' samples. Each CDR3 is given with its conserved first and last residue. Each record gives: J gene, V gene, CDR3 protein.

TRBJ1-4,TRBV5-8,CASSPVLQSVATNEKLFF
TRBJ1-1,TRBV11-2,CASSFEFWLEAFF
TRBJ1-5,TRBV11-2,CASSSWLDQPQHF
TRBJ2-7,TRBV5-1,CASSSLLQGAEKREQYF
TRBJ2-7,TRBV11-2,CASSLRGGLPYEQYF
TRBJ1-5,TRBV4-1,CASSQDREAAQPQHF
TRBJ1-4,TRBV29-1,CSVAGTDEKLFF
TRBJ2-7,TRBV25-1,CASSEGLAGALHEQYF
TRBJ2-7,TRBV27,CASSALAGGTYEQYF
TRBJ1-5,TRBV6-7,CASSRPRDKSSNQPQHF
TRBJ2-7,TRBV2,CASRAFGFYEQYF
TRBJ2-7,TRBV5-1,CASSFGVGRTYEQYF
TRBJ2-4,TRBV4-2,CASSQGGVGGLIQYF
TRBJ1-6,TRBV4-2,CASSQDWIGANYSPLHF